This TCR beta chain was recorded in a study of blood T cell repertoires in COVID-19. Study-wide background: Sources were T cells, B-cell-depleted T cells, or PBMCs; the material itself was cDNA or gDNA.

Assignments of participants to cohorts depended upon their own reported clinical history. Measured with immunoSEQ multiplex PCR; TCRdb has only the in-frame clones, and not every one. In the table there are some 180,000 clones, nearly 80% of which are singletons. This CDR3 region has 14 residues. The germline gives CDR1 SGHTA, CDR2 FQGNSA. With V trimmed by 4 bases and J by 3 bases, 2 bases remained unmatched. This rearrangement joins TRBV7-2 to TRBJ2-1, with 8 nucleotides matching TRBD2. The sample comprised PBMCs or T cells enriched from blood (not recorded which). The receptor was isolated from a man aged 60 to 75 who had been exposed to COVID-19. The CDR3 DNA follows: TGTGCCAGCAGCTCTACTAGCGGCTACAATGAGCAGTTCTTC. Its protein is CASSSTSGYNEQFF.